The 29 T cell receptor beta chains reported below all come from one sample, sequenced in a study of T cell repertoires in cytomegalovirus infection. Their cognate antigens are unknown. Via MiXCR, TCRdb re-called the reads, giving one row per CDR3 protein. The data contain 250,000 to 300,000 distinct CDR3 sequences, 22% of them singletons. Sequences were derived from cultured PBMCs, sampled from culture after CMV antigen stimulation. The receptors originated from a human donor in good health (CMV status not recorded). Some clones in this sample may be carry-over from other donors' samples.

In this sample, this clonotype turned up a few times. J is TRBJ1-1 and V is TRBV7-6; tentative D call: TRBD1 (5 bases). Trimming took 0 bases from V and 10 from J, leaving 9 bases between them. Germline V gene data show CDR1 as SGHVS and CDR2 as FNYEAQ. This CDR3 comprises 12 residues. CDR3 in DNA: TGTGCCAGCAGCTTAGCGGTAGGGGCAGCTTTCTTT. Its protein product is CASSLAVGAAFF.

This chain links TRBV12-3 or TRBV12-4 with TRBJ2-2; D is perhaps TRBD1 or TRBD2 (5 bases each). Trimming removed 8 bases at V and 6 bases at J, with 13 bases between. CDR3 length equals 13 residues. CDR3 in DNA: TGTGCCAGCCGTAGGGGCGGGTCCGGGGAGCTGTTTTTT. It specifies CASRRGGSGELFF.

In its sample, this clonotype was seen many times. Written as DNA, the CDR3 is TGTGCCAGCAGCTTACCCCCCGGGGAGCTGTTTTTT. It is translated as CASSLPPGELFF. The V gene is TRBV7-2, the J gene TRBJ2-2; D remains ambiguous. The CDR3 runs to 12 residues. Per the germline V gene, CDR1 is SGHTA and CDR2 is FQGNSA. V was trimmed by 2 bases and J by 6 bases, leaving 4 bases between them.

The chain joins TRBV5-1 to TRBJ2-1; 7 bases fit TRBD2. The CDR3 loop spans 18 amino acids. The germline V gene encodes CDR1 SGHRS and CDR2 YFSETQ. J was trimmed by 2 bases and V by 0 bases; bases with no gene match: 11. The CDR3 region has the DNA TGCGCCAGCAGCTTGGGTCAGCTCGGCGGGAGCCCCTACAATGAGCAGTTCTTC. The encoded protein is CASSLGQLGGSPYNEQFF.

This clonotype was detected many times. J is TRBJ2-5 and V is TRBV19, with TRBD1 matching over 7 bases. The CDR3 is made up of 12 amino acids. Germline V CDR1 and CDR2: LNHDA, SQIVND (reference sequence). V trimming: 9 bases; J trimming: 4 bases; junction bases outside the gene matches: 5. DNA of the CDR3: TGTGCCAGCAGACAGGGTCGAGAGACCCAGTACTTC. Translation: CASRQGRETQYF.

This clonotype was counted ten times or more. This chain uses TRBV7-2 with TRBJ1-5; D ambiguous. Deletions cut 2 bases from V and 4 bases from J, with 6 bases between. This CDR3 is built from 13 residues. The germline V gene has CDR1 SGHTA and CDR2 FQGNSA. The CDR3 sequence: CASSLLLNQPQHF. CDR3 nucleotide sequence: TGTGCCAGCAGCTTATTGTTGAATCAGCCCCAGCATTTT. Full variable domain (outside the CDR3, taken from reference TRBV7-2 and TRBJ1-5): GAGVSQSPSNKVTEKGKDVELRCDPISGHTALYWYRQSLGQGLEFLIYFQGNSAPDKSGLPSDRFSAERTGGSVSTLTIQRTQQEDSAVYLCASSLLLNQPQHFGDGTRLSIL.

The CDR3: CARKLPGQGPYEQYV. For the CDR3, the DNA is TGTGCCAGGAAACTCCCGGGACAGGGTCCGTACGAGCAGTACGTC. The chain couples TRBV6-1 to TRBJ2-7, with 9 bases fitting TRBD1. The germline V gene has CDR1 MNHNS and CDR2 SASEGT. Losses at the gene ends were 9 bases for V and 4 bases for J; bases not matched to a gene: 13. The CDR3 has 15 residues.

The chain recombines TRBV7-2 with TRBJ2-3; D is unresolved. Germline V lookup: CDR1 SGHTA, CDR2 FQGNSA. V lost 7 bases and J lost 0, with 11 bases in between. This CDR3 has 14 residues. The CDR3 here is CASNPPPSTDTQYF. In DNA, the CDR3 is TGTGCCAGCAATCCTCCGCCTAGCACAGATACGCAGTATTTT.

There are a few counts of this clonotype. This rearrangement joins TRBV19 to TRBJ2-5, with TRBD1 matching 9 bases. Germline CDR1 LNHDA, CDR2 SQIVND (reference sequence). The CDR3 spans 17 residues. The V segment lost 5 bases and the J segment 7 bases; nucleotides outside the gene matches: 17. The DNA for the CDR3 is TGTGCCAGTAGTCCTTCCGCCGGGACAGGGTCGCTCGTGACCCAGTACTTC. Translation: CASSPSAGTGSLVTQYF.

This clonotype was found many times. The chain recombines TRBV7-2 with TRBJ2-7; tentatively, D is TRBD2 (9 bases). The germline V gene encodes CDR1 SGHTA and CDR2 FQGNSA. V was pared by 4 bases and J by 6 bases, with 28 bases between. The CDR3 is made up of 18 amino acids. CDR3 amino acids: CASSSPRGQIAGVSEQYF. CDR3 DNA: TGTGCCAGCAGCTCACCCAGGGGGCAGATAGCGGGAGTGAGCGAGCAGTACTTC.

This chain uses TRBV13 with TRBJ1-3; no clear D gene. Trimming removed 2 bases from V and 7 bases from J, with 9 bases in between. Germline CDR1 and CDR2: PRHDT and FYEKMQ (reference sequence). The CDR3 totals 13 residues. The CDR3 nucleotides are TGTGCCAGCAGCTTAATAGGAGTGAACACCATATATTTT. Translating gives CASSLIGVNTIYF.

This chain connects TRBV7-3 to TRBJ2-1, with D perhaps matching TRBD1 (6 bases). V dropped 5 bases and J dropped 7 bases, with 18 bases sitting between them. From germline, CDR1 is SGHTA and CDR2 FQGTGA. CDR3 length equals 15 residues. CDR3 bases: TGTGCCAGCAGCACGCGGACAAAAGGGGGAAATGAGCAGTTCTTC. Translating it yields CASSTRTKGGNEQFF. Full variable domain (rest looked up from reference TRBV7-3 and TRBJ2-1): GAGVSQTPSNKVTEKGKYVELRCDPISGHTALYWYRQSLGQGPEFLIYFQGTGAADDSGLPNDRFFAVRPEGSVSTLKIQRTERGDSAVYLCASSTRTKGGNEQFFGPGTRLTVL.

This clonotype was seen only a few times. This sequence joins TRBV6-2 or TRBV6-3 and TRBJ2-7; TRBD2 is a possible D gene (6 bases). V gave up 0 bases and J gave up 3 bases, with 15 bases separating them. This CDR3 contains 16 residues. Germline CDR1 and CDR2: MNHEY and SVGEGT. The CDR3 DNA sequence: TGTGCCAGCAGTTACTCGAAGCGGGTCGGGAACTACGAGCAGTACGTC. Translation gives CASSYSKRVGNYEQYV.

For the CDR3, the DNA is TGTGCCAGCAGGTGGGGCGGGCTCGACGAGCAGTACTTC. Its translation is CASRWGGLDEQYF. The chain couples TRBV7-8 to TRBJ2-7; D tentatively fits TRBD1 or TRBD2 (5 bases each). The V gene lost 6 bases and the J gene lost 5 bases, with 14 bases spanning the gap. There are 13 residues in the CDR3. Germline assignment: CDR1 SGHVS and CDR2 FQNEAQ.

The genes are TRBV20-1 and TRBJ2-1; 8 nucleotides match TRBD2. This CDR3 region has 14 residues. CDR1 and CDR2 from the germline V gene are DFQATT and SNEGSKA (reference sequence). V shed 3 bases, J shed 6 bases, and the junction held 7 bases outside the gene matches. The CDR3 protein is CSARIAGWGNEQFF. Here the CDR3 DNA reads TGCAGTGCTAGGATAGCGGGATGGGGCAATGAGCAGTTCTTC.

V usage is TRBV5-1 and J usage is TRBJ2-3; a possible D gene is TRBD1 (6 bases). The CDR3 covers 14 residues. V shed 7 bases and J shed 6 bases, with 18 bases lying between them. Looked up from germline, CDR1 is SGHRS and CDR2 is YFSETQ. The CDR3 bases are TGCGCCAGCTATTTACAGGGACCCCCGGATACGCAGTATTTT. Translated: CASYLQGPPDTQYF.

The sample holds a few counts of this clonotype. This chain connects TRBV6-2 or TRBV6-3 to TRBJ2-3; 7 bases are shared with TRBD2. This CDR3 region has 16 residues. The V segment lost 4 bases and the J segment 2 bases; nucleotides outside the gene matches: 9. Looked up from germline, CDR1 is MNHEY and CDR2 is SVGEGT. CDR3 residues: CASSCLIAGDTDTQYF. The CDR3 nucleotides read TGTGCCAGCAGTTGCCTAATCGCGGGAGACACAGATACGCAGTATTTT.

The CDR3 DNA follows: TGTGCCAGTAGTATAGTTGGACCATCTGGGCAGAGCACTGAAGCTTTCTTT. It is translated as CASSIVGPSGQSTEAFF. The chain combines TRBV19 with TRBJ1-1; D is unclear. The V gene's germline CDR1 is LNHDA and CDR2 SQIVND (reference sequence). V lost 1 base, J lost 4 bases, and 19 bases lay in between. CDR3 length: 17 residues. Together with reference TRBV19 and TRBJ1-1, the CDR3 gives the full variable domain: DGGITQSPKYLFRKEGQNVTLSCEQNLNHDAMYWYRQDPGQGLRLIYYSQIVNDFQKGDIAEGYSVSREKKESFPLTVTSAQKNPTAFYLCASSIVGPSGQSTEAFFGQGTRLTVV.

Concerning this clonotype itself: Possible read error: a much larger clone is one base away. This chain joins TRBV7-4 and TRBJ1-5, with D hard to call. Germline V gene sequence: CDR1 SGHVT, CDR2 SQSDAQ. CDR3 length: 14 residues. This CDR3 reads CVSTAGPSNQPQHF. CDR3 in DNA: TGTGTCAGCACCGCAGGACCTAGCAATCAGCCCCAGCATTTT.

The chain recombines TRBV19 with TRBJ2-5; D perhaps matches TRBD1 (5 bases). Deletions cut 4 bases from V and 2 bases from J, with 14 bases between. From germline, CDR1 is LNHDA and CDR2 SQIVND (reference sequence). The CDR3 runs to 15 residues. In nucleotides, the CDR3 is TGTGCCAGTAGTACCCAAGAGCGACAGCAAGAGACCCAGTACTTC. Translation gives CASSTQERQQETQYF.

The chain employs TRBV6-5 and TRBJ2-3; TRBD2 might be the D (6 bases). Trimming cost V 6 bases and J 2 bases, with 15 bases left between them. Germline CDR1 is MNHEY and CDR2 is SVGAGI. The CDR3 covers 15 residues. The CDR3, as DNA: TGTGCCAGCAGAGCCACCCGGGACTCCACAGATACGCAGTATTTT. Amino acid sequence: CASRATRDSTDTQYF.

The rearrangement joins TRBV2 to TRBJ2-7, with D tentatively TRBD2 (6 bases). Germline loops: CDR1 SNHLY, CDR2 FYNNEI. This CDR3 has 13 amino acids. V was shortened by 8 bases and J by 3 bases, with 14 bases between the two germline ends. The CDR3: CASLGTRRYEQYF. The CDR3 bases are TGTGCCAGCCTCGGGACTCGGCGCTACGAGCAGTACTTC.

The rearrangement joins TRBV20-1 to TRBJ1-1; the match to TRBD1 covers 9 bases. V gave up 1 base and J gave up 10 bases; unmatched junction bases: 7. The CDR3 contains 13 residues. CDR1 DFQATT and CDR2 SNEGSKA come from the germline V gene (reference sequence). The CDR3 nucleotides are TGCAGTGCTAGAGGCCCCACAGGGGGCAGAGCTTTCTTT. Its protein is CSARGPTGGRAFF.

On this clonotype itself: Given the absence of the conserved phenylalanine or tryptophan at the CDR3 end, a read error is likely. The V call is TRBV6-2 or TRBV6-3, the J call TRBJ2-7, with 11 bases aligning to TRBD2. The CDR3 sequence is 15 residues long. Trimming removed 4 bases from V and 7 bases from J; junction bases left unmatched: 9. Per the germline V gene, CDR1 is MNHEY and CDR2 is SVGEGT. The CDR3 nucleotides are TGTGCCAGCAGTTCCGACGGGACTAGCGGACGAGAGCAGTACTGC. Amino acid sequence: CASSSDGTSGREQYC.

This clonotype was observed at least ten times. This rearrangement joins TRBV7-2 to TRBJ1-2; the D is unclear. Germline-derived CDR1 and CDR2 are SGHTA and FQGNSA. This CDR3 region has 14 residues. V was trimmed by 3 bases and J by 5 bases, leaving 13 bases between them. The CDR3 DNA reads TGTGCCAGCAGCTTCAAGGGAAGCGGGTATGGCTACACCTTC. Its translation: CASSFKGSGYGYTF.

The J gene is TRBJ1-5, the V gene TRBV19, with D maybe TRBD1 (5 bases). Germline V lookup: CDR1 LNHDA, CDR2 SQIVND (reference sequence). CDR3 size: 15 residues. Trimming took 3 bases from V and 6 from J, leaving 15 bases between them. This CDR3 reads CASSMRGVGGQPQHF. For the CDR3, the DNA is TGTGCCAGTAGTATGAGAGGGGTGGGGGGTCAGCCCCAGCATTTT.

The V call is TRBV3-1, the J call TRBJ2-2; D is undetermined. This CDR3 region has 14 residues. The germline V gene encodes CDR1 LGHDT and CDR2 YNNKEL (reference sequence). V lost 7 bases and J 3 bases, leaving 12 bases between the germline ends. CDR3 DNA: TGTGCCAGCAATCCCCGAGGAGACACCGGGGAGCTGTTTTTT. Its protein is CASNPRGDTGELFF.

This clonotype has only a few counts. The J gene is TRBJ2-5, the V gene TRBV6-1; tentative D call: TRBD1 (7 bases). The germline V gene encodes CDR1 MNHNS and CDR2 SASEGT. V was shortened by 4 bases and J by 3 bases, with 18 bases between the two germline ends. The CDR3 is 16 amino acids. Here the CDR3 reads CASSVLAGQSEETQYF. In nucleotides, the CDR3 is TGTGCCAGCAGTGTTTTGGCGGGACAGTCGGAAGAGACCCAGTACTTC.

This clonotype was recorded a few times. The rearrangement joins TRBV7-2 to TRBJ2-2; D is possibly TRBD2 (7 bases). The germline V and J ends were trimmed by 4 bases and 6 bases, with 18 bases remaining between them. The germline V gene has CDR1 SGHTA and CDR2 FQGNSA. This CDR3 contains 16 residues. CDR3 region: CASSSPGQLASGELFF. CDR3 coding DNA: TGTGCCAGCAGCTCCCCGGGACAACTAGCGTCCGGGGAGCTGTTTTTT.